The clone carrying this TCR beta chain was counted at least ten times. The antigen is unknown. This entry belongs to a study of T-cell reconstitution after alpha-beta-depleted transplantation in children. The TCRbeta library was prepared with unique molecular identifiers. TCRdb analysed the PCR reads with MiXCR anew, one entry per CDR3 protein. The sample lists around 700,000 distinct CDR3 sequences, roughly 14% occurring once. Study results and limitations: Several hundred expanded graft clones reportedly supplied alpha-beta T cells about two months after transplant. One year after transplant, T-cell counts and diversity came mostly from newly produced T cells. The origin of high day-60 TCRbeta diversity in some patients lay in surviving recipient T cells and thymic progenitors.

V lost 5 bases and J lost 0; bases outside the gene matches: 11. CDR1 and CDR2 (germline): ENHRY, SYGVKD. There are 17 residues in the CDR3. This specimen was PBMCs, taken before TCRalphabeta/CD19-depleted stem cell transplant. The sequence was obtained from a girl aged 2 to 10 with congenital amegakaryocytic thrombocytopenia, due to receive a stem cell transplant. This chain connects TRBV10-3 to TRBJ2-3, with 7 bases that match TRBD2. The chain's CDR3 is CAISRGAGASSTDTQYF. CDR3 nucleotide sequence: TGTGCCATCAGTAGAGGGGCGGGAGCATCTAGCACAGATACGCAGTATTTT.